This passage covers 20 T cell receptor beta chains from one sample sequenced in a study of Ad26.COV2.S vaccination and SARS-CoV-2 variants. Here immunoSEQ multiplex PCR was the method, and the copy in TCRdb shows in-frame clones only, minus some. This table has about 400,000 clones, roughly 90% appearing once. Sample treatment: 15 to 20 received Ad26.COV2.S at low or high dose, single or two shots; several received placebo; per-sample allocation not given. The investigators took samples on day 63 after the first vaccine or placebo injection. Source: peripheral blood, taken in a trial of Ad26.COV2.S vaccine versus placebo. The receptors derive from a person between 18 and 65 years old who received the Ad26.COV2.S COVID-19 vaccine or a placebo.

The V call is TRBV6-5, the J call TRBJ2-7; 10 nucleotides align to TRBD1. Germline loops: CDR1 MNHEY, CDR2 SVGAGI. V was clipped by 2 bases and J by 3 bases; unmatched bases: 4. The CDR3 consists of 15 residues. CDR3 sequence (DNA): TGTGCCAGCAGTTACGCGACAGGGGGCGGCTACGAGCAGTACTTC. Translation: CASSYATGGGYEQYF.

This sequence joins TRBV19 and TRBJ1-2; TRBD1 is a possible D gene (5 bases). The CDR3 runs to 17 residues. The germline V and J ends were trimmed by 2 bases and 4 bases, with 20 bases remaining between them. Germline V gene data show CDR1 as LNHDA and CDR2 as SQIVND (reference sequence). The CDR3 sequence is CASSIMGLVDYIYGYTF. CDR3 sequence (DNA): TGTGCCAGTAGTATAATGGGGCTCGTGGACTACATCTATGGCTACACCTTC.

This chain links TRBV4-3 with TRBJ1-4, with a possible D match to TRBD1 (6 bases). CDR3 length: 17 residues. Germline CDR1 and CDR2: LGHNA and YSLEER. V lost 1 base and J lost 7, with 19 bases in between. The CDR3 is CASSQGAVRGGGEKLFF. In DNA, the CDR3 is TGCGCCAGCAGCCAAGGGGCCGTCCGAGGAGGGGGTGAAAAACTGTTTTTT.

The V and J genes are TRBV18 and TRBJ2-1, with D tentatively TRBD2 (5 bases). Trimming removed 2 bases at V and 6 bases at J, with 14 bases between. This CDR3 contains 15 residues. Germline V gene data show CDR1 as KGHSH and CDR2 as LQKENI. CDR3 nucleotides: TGTGCCAGCTCACCAATCTTCGGGGTCGGCAATGAGCAGTTCTTC. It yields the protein CASSPIFGVGNEQFF.

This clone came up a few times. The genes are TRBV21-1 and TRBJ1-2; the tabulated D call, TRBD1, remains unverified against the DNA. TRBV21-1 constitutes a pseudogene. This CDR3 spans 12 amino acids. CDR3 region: CASSNRARGYTF. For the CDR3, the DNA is TGTGCCAGCAGCAACAGGGCCCGCGGCTACACCTTC.

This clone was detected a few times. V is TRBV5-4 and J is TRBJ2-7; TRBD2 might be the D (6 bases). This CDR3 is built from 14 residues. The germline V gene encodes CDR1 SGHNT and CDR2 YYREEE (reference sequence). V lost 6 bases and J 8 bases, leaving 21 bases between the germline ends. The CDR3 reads CASKEGQGAPKQYF. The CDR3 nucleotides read TGTGCCAGCAAGGAGGGGCAGGGTGCCCCAAAGCAGTACTTC.

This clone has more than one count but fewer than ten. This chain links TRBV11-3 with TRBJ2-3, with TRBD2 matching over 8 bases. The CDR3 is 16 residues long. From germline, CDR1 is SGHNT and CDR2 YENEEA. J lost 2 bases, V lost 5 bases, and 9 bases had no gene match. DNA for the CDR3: TGTGCCAGCAGCCCCGGGACTAGTCCCTTCACAGATACGCAGTATTTT. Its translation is CASSPGTSPFTDTQYF.

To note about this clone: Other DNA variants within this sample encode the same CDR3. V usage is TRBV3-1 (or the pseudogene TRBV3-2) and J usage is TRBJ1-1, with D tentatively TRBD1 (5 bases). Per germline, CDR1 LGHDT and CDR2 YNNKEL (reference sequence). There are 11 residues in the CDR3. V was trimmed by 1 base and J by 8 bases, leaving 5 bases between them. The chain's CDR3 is CASSQGGEAFF. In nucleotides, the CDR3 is TGTGCCAGCAGCCAAGGGGGCGAAGCTTTCTTT.

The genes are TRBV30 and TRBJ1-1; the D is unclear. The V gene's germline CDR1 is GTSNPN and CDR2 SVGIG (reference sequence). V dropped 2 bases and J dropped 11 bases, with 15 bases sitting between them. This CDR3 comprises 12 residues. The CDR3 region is CAWSQRGSWAFF. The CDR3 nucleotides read TGTGCCTGGAGTCAGAGAGGGTCGTGGGCTTTCTTT.

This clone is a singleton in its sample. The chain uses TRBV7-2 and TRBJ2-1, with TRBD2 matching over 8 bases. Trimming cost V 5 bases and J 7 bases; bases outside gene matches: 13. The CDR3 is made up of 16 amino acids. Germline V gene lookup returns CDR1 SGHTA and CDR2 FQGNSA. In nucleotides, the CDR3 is TGTGCCAGCAGCCCACCTCGGTCGGGGGGGGAAAATGAGCAGTTCTTC. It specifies CASSPPRSGGENEQFF.

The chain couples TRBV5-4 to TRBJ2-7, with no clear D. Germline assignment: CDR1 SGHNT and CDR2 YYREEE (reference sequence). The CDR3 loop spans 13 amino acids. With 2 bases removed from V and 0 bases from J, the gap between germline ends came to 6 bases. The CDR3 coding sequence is TGTGCCAGCAGCTTTCCTCCCTCCTACGAGCAGTACTTC. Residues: CASSFPPSYEQYF.

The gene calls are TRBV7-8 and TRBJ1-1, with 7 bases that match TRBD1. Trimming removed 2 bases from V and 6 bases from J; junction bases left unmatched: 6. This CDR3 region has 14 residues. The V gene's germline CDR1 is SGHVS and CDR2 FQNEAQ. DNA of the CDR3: TGTGCCAGCAGCTTACCGACAGGGTCGGCTGAAGCTTTCTTT. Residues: CASSLPTGSAEAFF. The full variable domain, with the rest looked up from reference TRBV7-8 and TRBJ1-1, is GAGVSQSPRYKVAKRGQDVALRCDPISGHVSLFWYQQALGQGPEFLTYFQNEAQLDKSGLPSDRFFAERPEGSVSTLKIQRTQQEDSAVYLCASSLPTGSAEAFFGQGTRLTVV.

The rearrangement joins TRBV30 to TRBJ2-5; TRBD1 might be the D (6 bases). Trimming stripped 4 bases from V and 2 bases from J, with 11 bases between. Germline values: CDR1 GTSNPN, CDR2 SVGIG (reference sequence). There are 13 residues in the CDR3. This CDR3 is CAWTTGNQETQYF. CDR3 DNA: TGTGCCTGGACCACAGGGAATCAAGAGACCCAGTACTTC.

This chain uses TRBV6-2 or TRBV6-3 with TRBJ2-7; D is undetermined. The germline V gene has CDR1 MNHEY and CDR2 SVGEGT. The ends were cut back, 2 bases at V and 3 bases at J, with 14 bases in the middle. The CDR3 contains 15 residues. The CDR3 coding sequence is TGTGCCAGCAGTTACGCCCGAGGCCCGTACTACGAGCAGTACTTC. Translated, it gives CASSYARGPYYEQYF.

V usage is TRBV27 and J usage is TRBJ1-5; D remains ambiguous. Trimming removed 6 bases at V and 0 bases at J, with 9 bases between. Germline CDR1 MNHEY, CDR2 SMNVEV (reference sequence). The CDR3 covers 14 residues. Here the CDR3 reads CASSNTNSNQPQHF. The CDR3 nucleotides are TGTGCCAGCAGCAACACCAATAGCAATCAGCCCCAGCATTTT.

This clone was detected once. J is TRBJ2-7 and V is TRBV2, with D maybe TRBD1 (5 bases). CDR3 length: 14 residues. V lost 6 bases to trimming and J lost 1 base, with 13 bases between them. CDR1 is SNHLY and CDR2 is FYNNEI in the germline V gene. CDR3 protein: CASSARASSYEQYF. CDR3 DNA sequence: TGTGCCAGCAGCGCCAGGGCCTCGTCCTACGAGCAGTACTTC.

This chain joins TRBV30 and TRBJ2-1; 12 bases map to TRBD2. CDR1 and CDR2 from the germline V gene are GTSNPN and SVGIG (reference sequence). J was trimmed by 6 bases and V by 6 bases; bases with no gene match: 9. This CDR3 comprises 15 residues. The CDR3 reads CACPSGGALVNEQFF. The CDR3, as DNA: TGTGCCTGTCCTAGCGGGGGGGCCCTAGTCAATGAGCAGTTCTTC.

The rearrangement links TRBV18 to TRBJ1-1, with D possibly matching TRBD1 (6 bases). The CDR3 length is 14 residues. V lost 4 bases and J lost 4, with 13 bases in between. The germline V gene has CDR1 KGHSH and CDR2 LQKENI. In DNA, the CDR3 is TGTGCCAGCTCACTACACAGGGAGGGCACTGAAGCTTTCTTT. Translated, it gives CASSLHREGTEAFF. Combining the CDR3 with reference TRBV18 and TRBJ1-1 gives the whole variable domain NAGVMQNPRHLVRRRGQEARLRCSPMKGHSHVYWYRQLPEEGLKFMVYLQKENIIDESGMPKERFSAEFPKEGPSILRIQQVVRGDSAAYFCASSLHREGTEAFFGQGTRLTVV.

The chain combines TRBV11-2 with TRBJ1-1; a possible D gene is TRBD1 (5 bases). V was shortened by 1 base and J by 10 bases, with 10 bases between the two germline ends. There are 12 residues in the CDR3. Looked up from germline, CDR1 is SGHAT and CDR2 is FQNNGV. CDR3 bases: TGTGCCAGCAGCTTAGCGGGACTGGCAGCTTTCTTT. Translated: CASSLAGLAAFF.

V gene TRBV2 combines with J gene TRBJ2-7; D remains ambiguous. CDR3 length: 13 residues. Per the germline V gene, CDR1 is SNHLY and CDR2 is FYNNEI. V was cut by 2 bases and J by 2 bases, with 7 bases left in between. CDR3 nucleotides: TGTGCCAGCAGTGAACCCAGCCCCTACGAGCAGTACTTC. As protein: CASSEPSPYEQYF.